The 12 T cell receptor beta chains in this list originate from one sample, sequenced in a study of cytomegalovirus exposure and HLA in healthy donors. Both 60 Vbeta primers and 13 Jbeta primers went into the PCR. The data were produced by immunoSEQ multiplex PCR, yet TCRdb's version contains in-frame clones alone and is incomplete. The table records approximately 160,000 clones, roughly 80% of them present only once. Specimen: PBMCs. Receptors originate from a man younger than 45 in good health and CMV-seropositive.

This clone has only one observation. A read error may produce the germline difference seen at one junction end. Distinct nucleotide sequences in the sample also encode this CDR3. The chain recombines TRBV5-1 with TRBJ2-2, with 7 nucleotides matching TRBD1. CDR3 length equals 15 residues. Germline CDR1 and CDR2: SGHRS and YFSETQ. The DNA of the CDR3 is TGCGCCAGCAGCTTGGAGGGGGCGCCTACCGGGGAGCTGTTCTTT. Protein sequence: CASSLEGAPTGELFF.

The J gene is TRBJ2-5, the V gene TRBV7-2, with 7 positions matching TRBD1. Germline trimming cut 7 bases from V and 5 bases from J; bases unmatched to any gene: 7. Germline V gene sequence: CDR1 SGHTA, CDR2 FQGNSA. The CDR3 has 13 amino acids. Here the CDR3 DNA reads TGTGCCAGCAACCCACAGGGGATGGAGACCCAGTACTTC. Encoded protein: CASNPQGMETQYF.

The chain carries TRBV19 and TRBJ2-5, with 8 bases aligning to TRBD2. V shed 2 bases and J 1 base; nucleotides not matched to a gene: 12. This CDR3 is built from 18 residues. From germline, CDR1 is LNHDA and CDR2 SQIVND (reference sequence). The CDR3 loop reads CASSISSGGLGPQETQYF. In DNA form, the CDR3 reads TGTGCCAGTAGTATATCGTCCGGGGGACTAGGCCCCCAAGAGACCCAGTACTTC. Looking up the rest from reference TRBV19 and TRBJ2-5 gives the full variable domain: DGGITQSPKYLFRKEGQNVTLSCEQNLNHDAMYWYRQDPGQGLRLIYYSQIVNDFQKGDIAEGYSVSREKKESFPLTVTSAQKNPTAFYLCASSISSGGLGPQETQYFGPGTRLLVL.

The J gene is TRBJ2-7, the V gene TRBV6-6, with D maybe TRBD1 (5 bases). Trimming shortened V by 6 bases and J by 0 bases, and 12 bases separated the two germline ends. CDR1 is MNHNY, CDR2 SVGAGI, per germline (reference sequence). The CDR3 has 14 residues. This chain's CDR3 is CASSREYISYEQYF. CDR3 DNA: TGTGCCAGCAGCAGGGAATACATCTCCTACGAGCAGTACTTC.

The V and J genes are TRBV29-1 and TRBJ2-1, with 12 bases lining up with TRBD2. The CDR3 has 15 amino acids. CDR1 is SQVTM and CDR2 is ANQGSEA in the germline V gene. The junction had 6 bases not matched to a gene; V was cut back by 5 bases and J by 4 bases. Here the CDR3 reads CSVFATSGGYNEQFF. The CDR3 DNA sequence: TGCAGCGTTTTCGCGACTAGCGGGGGATACAATGAGCAGTTCTTC.

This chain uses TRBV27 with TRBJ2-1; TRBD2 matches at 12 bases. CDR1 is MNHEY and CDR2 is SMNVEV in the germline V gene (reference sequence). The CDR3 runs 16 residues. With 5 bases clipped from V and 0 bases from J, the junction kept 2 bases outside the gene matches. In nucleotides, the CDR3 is TGTGCCAGCAGTCGGACTAGCGGGACCTCCTACAATGAGCAGTTCTTC. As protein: CASSRTSGTSYNEQFF.

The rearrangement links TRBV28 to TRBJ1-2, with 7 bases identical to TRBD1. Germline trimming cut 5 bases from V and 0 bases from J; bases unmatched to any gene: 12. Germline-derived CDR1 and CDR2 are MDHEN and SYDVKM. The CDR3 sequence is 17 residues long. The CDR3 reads CASSLRRDRYTNYGYTF. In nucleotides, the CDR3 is TGTGCCAGCAGTCTACGCCGGGACAGATATACTAACTATGGCTACACCTTC.

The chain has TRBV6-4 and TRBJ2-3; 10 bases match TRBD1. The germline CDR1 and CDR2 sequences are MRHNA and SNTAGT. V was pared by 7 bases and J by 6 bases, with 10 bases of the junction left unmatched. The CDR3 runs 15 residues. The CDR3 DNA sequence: TGTGCCAGCACCCCCGAGACAGGGGGCTGGGATACGCAGTATTTT. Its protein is CASTPETGGWDTQYF.

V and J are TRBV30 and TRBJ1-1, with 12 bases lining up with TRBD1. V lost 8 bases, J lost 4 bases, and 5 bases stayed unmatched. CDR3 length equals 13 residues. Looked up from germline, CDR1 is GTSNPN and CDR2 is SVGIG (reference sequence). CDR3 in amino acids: CAGTGGSGTEAFF. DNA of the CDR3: TGTGCCGGGACAGGGGGCTCTGGCACTGAAGCTTTCTTT.

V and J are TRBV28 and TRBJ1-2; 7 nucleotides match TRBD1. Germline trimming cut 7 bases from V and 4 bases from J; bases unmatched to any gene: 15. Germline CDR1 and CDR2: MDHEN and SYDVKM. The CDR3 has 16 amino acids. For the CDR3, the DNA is TGTGCCAGCACCCTCACACATGGGACAGCGACCTATGGCTACACCTTC. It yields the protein CASTLTHGTATYGYTF.

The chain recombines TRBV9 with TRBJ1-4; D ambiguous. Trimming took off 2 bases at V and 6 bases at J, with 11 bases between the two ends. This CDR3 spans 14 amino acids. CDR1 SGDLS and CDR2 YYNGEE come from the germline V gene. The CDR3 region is CASSVRGLDEKLFF. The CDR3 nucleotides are TGTGCCAGCAGCGTTCGAGGCCTCGATGAAAAACTGTTTTTT.

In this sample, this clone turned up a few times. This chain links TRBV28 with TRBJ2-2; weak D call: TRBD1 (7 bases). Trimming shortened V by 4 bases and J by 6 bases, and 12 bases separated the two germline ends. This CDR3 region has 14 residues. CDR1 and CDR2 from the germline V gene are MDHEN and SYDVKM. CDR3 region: CASSSGGSPGELFF. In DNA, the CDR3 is TGTGCCAGCAGTTCAGGGGGGTCTCCCGGGGAGCTGTTTTTT.